This TCR beta chain was captured by sequencing in a study of cytotoxic CD8 clonotypes in ibrutinib-treated CLL. Study at large: A median around 12 months of treatment, range 6 to 36, preceded the collection of response samples.

Genomic DNA in a quantity of about 2.1 micrograms was derived from cryopreserved PBMCs for TCR beta libraries. This CDR3 has 21 amino acids. Assay: immunoSEQ multiplex PCR; the TCRdb copy retains only in-frame clones and omits some. Of roughly 170,000 clones listed, more than 80% are singletons. The TCR originated in a human donor with chronic lymphocytic leukemia. This chain joins TRBV12-2 and TRBJ1-5; the table's D gene call, TRBD1, was not cross checked with the DNA. TRBV12-2 is labeled a pseudogene. Sequenced here: PBMCs, sampled after 24 months of ibrutinib treatment. The DNA for the CDR3 is TGTGCAAGTCGCTTATTATATCCCCGGGACAGTCTTAACTCTAGCAATCAGCCCCAGCATTTT. As protein: CASRLLYPRDSLNSSNQPQHF.